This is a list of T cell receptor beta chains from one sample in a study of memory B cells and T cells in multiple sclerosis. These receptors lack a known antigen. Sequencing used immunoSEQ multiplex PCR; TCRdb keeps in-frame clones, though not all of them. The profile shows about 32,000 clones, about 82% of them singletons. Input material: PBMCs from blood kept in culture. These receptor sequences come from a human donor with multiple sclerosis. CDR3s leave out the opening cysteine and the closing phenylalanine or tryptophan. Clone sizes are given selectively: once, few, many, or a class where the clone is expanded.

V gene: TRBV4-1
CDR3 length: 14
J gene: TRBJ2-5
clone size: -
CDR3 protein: ASSQVGGTVGETQY

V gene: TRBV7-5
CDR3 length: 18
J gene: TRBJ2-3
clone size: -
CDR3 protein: ARSPKLGTNIPSFGDTQY

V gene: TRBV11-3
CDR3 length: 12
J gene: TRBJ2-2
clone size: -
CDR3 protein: ASSSDRDAGELF

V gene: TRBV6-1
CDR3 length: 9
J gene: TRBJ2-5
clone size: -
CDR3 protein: ASSEAWTQY

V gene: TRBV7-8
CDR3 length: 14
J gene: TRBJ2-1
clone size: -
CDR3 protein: ASSLEVVSSDNEQF

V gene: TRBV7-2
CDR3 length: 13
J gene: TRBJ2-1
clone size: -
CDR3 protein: ASSPLGGAYNEQF

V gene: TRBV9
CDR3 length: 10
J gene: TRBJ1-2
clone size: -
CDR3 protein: ASRDGFYGYT

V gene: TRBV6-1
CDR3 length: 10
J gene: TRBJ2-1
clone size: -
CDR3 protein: ASSEVGGEQF

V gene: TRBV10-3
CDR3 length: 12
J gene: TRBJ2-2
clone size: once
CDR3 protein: AIGQTGNTGELF

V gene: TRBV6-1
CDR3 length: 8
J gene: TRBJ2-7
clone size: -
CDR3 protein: ASGSYEQY

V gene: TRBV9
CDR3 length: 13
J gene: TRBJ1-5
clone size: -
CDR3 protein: ASSVIHRGVQPQH

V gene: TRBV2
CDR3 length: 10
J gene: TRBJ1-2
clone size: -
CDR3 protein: ATTSGGRGYT

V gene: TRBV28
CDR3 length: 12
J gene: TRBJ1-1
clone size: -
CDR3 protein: ASRGNSPNTEAF

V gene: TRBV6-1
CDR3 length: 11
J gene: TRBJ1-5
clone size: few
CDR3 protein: ASSDVWDQPQH

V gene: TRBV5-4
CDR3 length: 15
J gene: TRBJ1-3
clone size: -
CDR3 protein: ASSRPGRGPIGNTIY

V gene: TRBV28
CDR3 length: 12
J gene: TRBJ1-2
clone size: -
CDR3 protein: ASRLTGAAYGYT

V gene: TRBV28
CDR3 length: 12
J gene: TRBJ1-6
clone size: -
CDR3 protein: ASSFQSSNSPLH